The 22 T cell receptor beta chains given below trace back to one sample, sequenced in a study of cytomegalovirus exposure and HLA in healthy donors. Primers included in the PCR were 60 Vbeta and 13 Jbeta primers. The repertoire was sequenced with immunoSEQ multiplex PCR; TCRdb's copy has only in-frame clones and lacks some. The sample lists some 190,000 clones; around three quarters were seen once. Sequences were obtained from PBMCs. Every receptor here comes from a woman aged 25-40 years in good health and CMV-seropositive.

About this clone itself: A read error may produce the germline difference seen at one junction end. This chain joins TRBV27 and TRBJ2-4, with 7 positions matching TRBD2. This CDR3 contains 14 residues. Germline V gives CDR1 MNHEY, CDR2 SMNVEV (reference sequence). The CDR3 bases are TGTGCCAGCAGTTTGGCTAGCGGTAAAAACAGTCAGTACTTC. Translated, it gives CASSLASGKNSQYF.

V usage is TRBV19 and J usage is TRBJ1-5, with D unclear. Germline V gene lookup returns CDR1 LNHDA and CDR2 SQIVND (reference sequence). This CDR3 contains 15 residues. V was cut by 3 bases and J by 5 bases, with 14 bases left in between. The CDR3 sequence is CASSMGPDLYQPQHF. CDR3 DNA sequence: TGTGCCAGTAGTATGGGCCCTGATCTGTATCAGCCCCAGCATTTT.

The chain has TRBV4-2 and TRBJ1-5, with no clear D. The CDR3 has 18 amino acids. CDR1 and CDR2 (germline): LGHNA, YNFKEQ. V lost 4 bases and J lost 1, with 20 bases in between. The CDR3 coding sequence is TGTGCCAGCAGCCCCAGAGGGATCCCCCGCGTGAGCAATCAGCCCCAGCATTTT. It specifies CASSPRGIPRVSNQPQHF.

The V call is TRBV28, the J call TRBJ1-6; D is possibly TRBD1 (5 bases). With 8 bases removed from V and 0 bases from J, the gap between germline ends came to 8 bases. Looked up from germline, CDR1 is MDHEN and CDR2 is SYDVKM. The CDR3 spans 14 residues. In nucleotides, the CDR3 is TGTGCCAGCGCGGGGGGCTCCTATAATTCACCCCTCCACTTT. Translated, it gives CASAGGSYNSPLHF.

This sequence joins TRBV27 and TRBJ2-3, with 9 bases aligning to TRBD2. The V gene's germline CDR1 is MNHEY and CDR2 SMNVEV (reference sequence). V was clipped by 4 bases and J by 0 bases; unmatched bases: 14. This CDR3 contains 19 residues. The CDR3 DNA is TGTGCCAGCAGTTCCGCCAGCGGGGGGACTCGTCGAAGCACAGATACGCAGTATTTT. It codes for CASSSASGGTRRSTDTQYF.

J is TRBJ2-2 and V is TRBV4-3; 12 bases are a match to TRBD1. Germline loops: CDR1 LGHNA, CDR2 YSLEER. Trimming removed 1 base from V and 6 bases from J; junction bases left unmatched: 3. CDR3 length: 16 amino acids. The CDR3 sequence: CASSQAGTGGSGELFF. The CDR3 coding sequence is TGCGCCAGCAGCCAAGCCGGGACAGGGGGCTCCGGGGAGCTGTTTTTT.

The V gene is TRBV9, the J gene TRBJ2-3; possibly TRBD2 for D (7 bases). V gave up 6 bases and J gave up 3 bases, with 14 bases separating them. CDR3 length: 14 amino acids. CDR1 and CDR2 from the germline V gene are SGDLS and YYNGEE. CDR3 sequence reads: CASTRGAQTDTQYF. In DNA form, the CDR3 reads TGTGCCAGCACCCGGGGGGCCCAGACAGATACGCAGTATTTT. The full variable domain, with the rest looked up from reference TRBV9 and TRBJ2-3, is DSGVTQTPKHLITATGQRVTLRCSPRSGDLSVYWYQQSLDQGLQFLIQYYNGEERAKGNILERFSAQQFPDLHSELNLSSLELGDSALYFCASTRGAQTDTQYFGPGTRLTVL.

The gene calls are TRBV28 and TRBJ2-7; D may be TRBD1 (6 bases). This CDR3 is 14 amino acids long. Germline assignment: CDR1 MDHEN and CDR2 SYDVKM. Trimming shortened V by 5 bases and J by 3 bases, and 14 bases separated the two germline ends. The CDR3 nucleotides read TGTGCCAGCAGTCTACAAGGGACAAACTACGAGCAGTACTTC. It codes for CASSLQGTNYEQYF.

V gene TRBV29-1 combines with J gene TRBJ2-3; perhaps TRBD1 as D (6 bases). The V gene lost 8 bases and the J gene lost 4 bases, with 13 bases spanning the gap. From germline, CDR1 is SQVTM and CDR2 ANQGSEA. The CDR3 extends over 12 amino acids. Here the CDR3 reads CSIRTDADTQYF. In DNA form, the CDR3 reads TGCAGCATCCGGACAGACGCAGATACGCAGTATTTT.

The chain combines TRBV5-1 with TRBJ1-2; TRBD1 aligns across 10 bases. Trimming at V came to 1 base and at J to 12 bases, leaving 12 bases not matched to a gene. CDR3 size: 15 residues. Germline V gene lookup returns CDR1 SGHRS and CDR2 YFSETQ. The CDR3 sequence is CASSLSSGTGAENTF. In DNA, the CDR3 is TGCGCCAGCAGCTTGTCCTCCGGGACAGGGGCGGAAAACACCTTC.

V gene TRBV15 combines with J gene TRBJ2-3, with D unresolved. V was pared by 0 bases and J by 6 bases, with 7 bases between. CDR1 and CDR2 (germline): LNHNV, YYDKDF (reference sequence). The length of the CDR3 is 13 residues. CDR3 in amino acids: CATSRDIRDTQYF. The CDR3, as DNA: TGTGCCACCAGCAGAGATATACGGGATACGCAGTATTTT.

This chain uses TRBV7-8 with TRBJ1-1; D is unclear. The germline CDR1 and CDR2 sequences are SGHVS and FQNEAQ. V lost 1 base and J lost 5, with 14 bases in between. This CDR3 contains 15 residues. The CDR3 sequence: CASSLVGFGDTEAFF. CDR3 coding DNA: TGTGCCAGCAGCTTAGTGGGCTTCGGGGATACTGAAGCTTTCTTT.

The chain is built from TRBV7-9 and TRBJ1-4, with TRBD1 as a possible D gene (6 bases). CDR3 length: 14 amino acids. Germline V gene data show CDR1 as SEHNR and CDR2 as FQNEAQ (reference sequence). The V end was cut by 3 bases, the J end by 8 bases, with 13 bases between. The CDR3 DNA reads TGTGCCAGCAGCTTGGGCAGGGGTGGGGAAAAACTGTTTTTT. It yields the protein CASSLGRGGEKLFF.

This clone was counted once. This chain links TRBV6-5 with TRBJ2-7; 10 bases align to TRBD2. V shed 6 bases and J 2 bases; nucleotides not matched to a gene: 7. Germline values: CDR1 MNHEY, CDR2 SVGAGI. The CDR3 has 15 amino acids. CDR3 in amino acids: CASSLRTSGPYEQYF. The CDR3 bases are TGTGCCAGCAGCCTCCGGACTAGCGGTCCCTACGAGCAGTACTTC.

In this sample, this clone turned up a few times. V gene TRBV2 combines with J gene TRBJ2-5; 11 bases are shared with TRBD2. Unmatched junction bases numbered 3, after V lost 3 bases and J lost 3 bases. Germline loops: CDR1 SNHLY, CDR2 FYNNEI. The CDR3 contains 15 residues. The CDR3 sequence is CASSDSLAGEETQYF. DNA of the CDR3: TGTGCCAGCAGTGATTCACTAGCGGGGGAAGAGACCCAGTACTTC.

V gene TRBV6-5 combines with J gene TRBJ1-6, with 10 bases aligning to TRBD1. Germline loops: CDR1 MNHEY, CDR2 SVGAGI. The trim removed 11 bases at V and 10 bases at J, leaving 8 bases unmatched. This CDR3 contains 13 residues. The CDR3 DNA follows: TGTGCCGGAAGACAGGGGGCTCGGTCACCCCTCCACTTT. Translation: CAGRQGARSPLHF.

The V and J genes are TRBV11-3 and TRBJ2-1, with D possibly being TRBD1 (7 bases). Per the germline V gene, CDR1 is SGHNT and CDR2 is YENEEA. The CDR3 is 11 amino acids. Between the trimmed V and J ends, which lost 5 bases and 12 bases, there was a span of 11 bases. CDR3 sequence reads: CASSRRDRQFF. CDR3 in DNA: TGTGCCAGCAGCCGGAGGGACAGGCAGTTCTTC.

J is TRBJ1-4 and V is TRBV7-2, with TRBD1 as a possible D gene (6 bases). Germline values: CDR1 SGHTA, CDR2 FQGNSA. Between the trimmed V and J ends, which lost 5 bases and 0 bases, there was a span of 10 bases. The CDR3 contains 15 residues. CDR3 in DNA: TGTGCCAGCAGCCCTCAGGGGCCAACTAATGAAAAACTGTTTTTT. It specifies CASSPQGPTNEKLFF.

The sample holds a few counts of this clone. The chain uses TRBV27 and TRBJ2-3; a possible D gene is TRBD2 (7 bases). The V gene lost 0 bases and the J gene lost 4 bases, with 17 bases spanning the gap. Germline V lookup: CDR1 MNHEY, CDR2 SMNVEV (reference sequence). This CDR3 contains 17 residues. Here the CDR3 DNA reads TGTGCCAGCAGTTTATCCCTGCGGGGGCGGCGGGCAGATACGCAGTATTTT. Its translation: CASSLSLRGRRADTQYF.

This clone was picked up one time. The chain has TRBV5-5 and TRBJ2-7; 10 nucleotides line up with TRBD1. The CDR3 runs 16 residues. The germline V gene has CDR1 SGHKS and CDR2 YYEKEE (reference sequence). The J segment lost 3 bases and the V segment lost 2 bases, leaving 8 bases of the junction unmatched. CDR3 amino acids: CASSFLGTGAFYEQYF. CDR3 nucleotides: TGTGCCAGCAGCTTTCTCGGGACAGGGGCCTTCTACGAGCAGTACTTC.

This clone has a handful of counts. The J gene is TRBJ2-7, the V gene TRBV10-3; 7 bases are shared with TRBD2. The length of the CDR3 is 11 residues. V lost 8 bases and J lost 12; bases outside the gene matches: 10. Per germline, CDR1 ENHRY and CDR2 SYGVKD. The DNA for the CDR3 is TGTGCCATCTCTGAGGAGGGGAGGGGGTACTTC. This encodes CAISEEGRGYF.

The genes are TRBV5-1 and TRBJ1-5; possible D gene TRBD1, 5 bases. Trimming shortened V by 4 bases and J by 7 bases, and 15 bases separated the two germline ends. The CDR3 runs to 14 residues. CDR1 SGHRS and CDR2 YFSETQ come from the germline V gene. DNA of the CDR3: TGCGCCAGCAGCCTGCAGGGAGGGGACCAGCCCCAGCATTTT. Translating gives CASSLQGGDQPQHF.